Shown below are 25 T cell receptor beta chains from a single sample sequenced in a study of blood T cell repertoires in COVID-19. The method was immunoSEQ multiplex PCR; TCRdb's version includes in-frame clones alone and lacks a portion of them. In the table there are around 230,000 clones, approximately 88% of which are singletons. Sequencing used PBMCs or T cells enriched from blood (not recorded which). These receptor sequences come from a middle-aged woman with acute COVID-19.

The chain recombines TRBV5-6 with TRBJ2-2; no reliable D call. Looked up from germline, CDR1 is SGHDT and CDR2 is YYEEEE. Trimming took 1 base from V and 4 from J, leaving 5 bases between them. This CDR3 has 13 residues. This chain's CDR3 is CASSLYGTGELFF. CDR3 coding DNA: TGTGCCAGCAGCTTGTACGGCACCGGGGAGCTGTTTTTT.

The V gene is TRBV4-3, the J gene TRBJ2-4, with 8 bases that match TRBD1. V dropped 1 base and J dropped 3; count of bases not matched to a gene: 2. The CDR3 is made up of 15 amino acids. CDR1 is LGHNA, CDR2 YSLEER, per germline. The CDR3: CASSQGTGNKNIQYF. Written as DNA, the CDR3 is TGCGCCAGCAGCCAAGGGACAGGGAACAAAAACATTCAGTACTTC.

This chain connects TRBV19 to TRBJ2-5; 7 nucleotides align to TRBD1. The V and J ends lost 8 bases and 2 bases, in that order; junction bases with no gene match: 5. Germline-derived CDR1 and CDR2 are LNHDA and SQIVND (reference sequence). CDR3 size: 13 residues. CDR3 residues: CASGDSRQETQYF. CDR3 nucleotides: TGTGCCAGTGGGGACAGCCGGCAAGAGACCCAGTACTTC.

This rearrangement joins TRBV28 to TRBJ1-1, with unresolved D. The CDR3 is 12 residues long. Germline CDR1 MDHEN, CDR2 SYDVKM. Trimming stripped 7 bases from V and 5 bases from J, with 11 bases between. CDR3 region: CASTLAGTEAFF. The CDR3 DNA sequence: TGTGCCAGCACTCTCGCGGGGACTGAAGCTTTCTTT.

The chain carries TRBV10-3 and TRBJ1-2; D call uncertain. Germline assignment: CDR1 ENHRY and CDR2 SYGVKD. CDR3 length equals 13 residues. V was clipped by 3 bases and J by 7 bases, with 12 bases between them. CDR3 amino acids: CAISEGSERGYTF. CDR3 DNA sequence: TGTGCCATCAGTGAAGGGAGCGAACGTGGCTACACCTTC.

V gene TRBV29-1 combines with J gene TRBJ2-3, with D unresolved. This CDR3 spans 12 amino acids. CDR1 is SQVTM, CDR2 ANQGSEA, per germline. The V end lost 7 bases, the J end lost 5 bases, and 13 bases lay between the germline ends. The CDR3 DNA reads TGCAGCGGGGCCTCGGTAGGAGATACGCAGTATTTT. Translating gives CSGASVGDTQYF.

The V gene is TRBV30, the J gene TRBJ1-2; D ambiguous. CDR3 size: 14 residues. Germline assignment: CDR1 GTSNPN and CDR2 SVGIG (reference sequence). V shed 3 bases and J shed 3 bases, with 14 bases lying between them. CDR3 DNA sequence: TGTGCCTGGAGGGGAGTGGACGCAGACTATGGCTACACCTTC. The encoded protein is CAWRGVDADYGYTF.

The chain joins TRBV5-6 to TRBJ1-1, with D perhaps TRBD1 (6 bases). Germline V gene lookup returns CDR1 SGHDT and CDR2 YYEEEE. The CDR3 is 12 residues long. V was cut by 0 bases and J by 11 bases, with 11 bases left in between. CDR3 DNA sequence: TGTGCCAGCAGCTTGGAGGGGGATGGGGCTTTCTTT. Protein: CASSLEGDGAFF.

The chain is built from TRBV7-2 and TRBJ1-6, with a tentative D call TRBD1 (5 bases). V was clipped by 5 bases and J by 13 bases, with 12 bases between them. Germline-derived CDR1 and CDR2 are SGHTA and FQGNSA. The CDR3 is 12 amino acids. The CDR3: CASSTGVGPLHF. The CDR3 DNA sequence: TGTGCCAGCAGCACGGGGGTGGGTCCCCTCCACTTT.

The genes are TRBV25-1 and TRBJ2-5; tentative D call: TRBD2 (6 bases). Per germline, CDR1 MGHDK and CDR2 SYGVNS. The V and J ends lost 5 bases and 5 bases respectively, with 15 bases between them. The CDR3 contains 14 residues. The CDR3 region has the DNA TGTGCCAGCAGTTTACCCGGGAGCCAGGAGACCCAGTACTTC. This codes for CASSLPGSQETQYF.

This clone showed up just once. The chain is built from TRBV7-2 and TRBJ2-2; tentative D call: TRBD1 (6 bases). CDR1 is SGHTA, CDR2 FQGNSA, per germline. Between the trimmed V and J ends, which lost 0 bases and 1 base, there was a span of 9 bases. The CDR3 contains 16 residues. As DNA, the CDR3 is TGTGCCAGCAGCTTAGCGGCCAGGGGGAACACCGGGGAGCTGTTTTTT. Protein: CASSLAARGNTGELFF.

The chain carries TRBV9 and TRBJ2-1, with 8 bases fitting TRBD2. This CDR3 has 16 residues. In germline, CDR1 is SGDLS, CDR2 YYNGEE. V trimming: 4 bases; J trimming: 3 bases; junction bases outside the gene matches: 9. CDR3 sequence (DNA): TGTGCCAGCAGCCCGCGGGGGGACGGAATCTACAATGAGCAGTTCTTC. It encodes CASSPRGDGIYNEQFF.

The V and J genes are TRBV30 and TRBJ2-1; 12 bases align to TRBD2. This CDR3 has 15 amino acids. V lost 3 bases, J lost 3 bases, and 3 bases stayed unmatched. CDR1 and CDR2 (germline): GTSNPN, SVGIG (reference sequence). CDR3 coding DNA: TGTGCCTGGAGACTAGCGGGAGGCAACTACAATGAGCAGTTCTTC. Amino acid sequence: CAWRLAGGNYNEQFF.

V is TRBV5-6 and J is TRBJ2-7, with 7 nucleotides matching TRBD1. The CDR3 spans 14 residues. The J segment lost 0 bases and the V segment lost 3 bases, leaving 3 bases of the junction unmatched. Germline CDR1 and CDR2: SGHDT and YYEEEE. CDR3 in DNA: TGTGCCAGCAGCTGGACAGGCCTCTCCTACGAGCAGTACGTC. Its translation is CASSWTGLSYEQYV.

The chain carries TRBV7-2 and TRBJ2-7; 7 bases agree with TRBD2. The CDR3 is 15 amino acids. V lost 5 bases and J lost 0; bases outside the gene matches: 7. The germline V gene has CDR1 SGHTA and CDR2 FQGNSA. The CDR3 DNA sequence: TGTGCCAGCAGCCCAACTGGGACTATCTCCTACGAGCAGTACGTC. This gives the protein CASSPTGTISYEQYV.

The genes are TRBV5-4 and TRBJ2-1; 9 nucleotides align to TRBD2. Unmatched junction bases numbered 4, after V lost 0 bases and J lost 6 bases. Germline CDR1 and CDR2: SGHNT and YYREEE (reference sequence). CDR3 size: 15 residues. CDR3: CASSLGLADLNEQFF. The CDR3 nucleotides are TGTGCCAGCAGCTTGGGACTAGCGGATCTCAATGAGCAGTTCTTC. The variable domain in full, completed from reference TRBV5-4 and TRBJ2-1, reads ETGVTQSPTHLIKTRGQQVTLRCSSQSGHNTVSWYQQALGQGPQFIFQYYREEENGRGNFPPRFSGLQFPNYSSELNVNALELDDSALYLCASSLGLADLNEQFFGPGTRLTVL.

V usage is TRBV4-3 and J usage is TRBJ2-3; 9 bases align to TRBD1. Germline CDR1 and CDR2: LGHNA and YSLEER. CDR3 length: 16 residues. Germline trimming cut 1 base from V and 5 bases from J; bases unmatched to any gene: 7. The CDR3 loop is CASSQVGGQGGDTQYF. CDR3 nucleotide sequence: TGCGCCAGCAGCCAAGTTGGGGGACAGGGAGGAGATACGCAGTATTTT.

This sequence joins TRBV6-5 and TRBJ2-2; unclear D gene. The V and J ends lost 8 bases and 5 bases respectively, with 6 bases between them. This CDR3 region has 11 residues. Germline values: CDR1 MNHEY, CDR2 SVGAGI. The CDR3 DNA reads as TGTGCCAGCGAGAAGACCGGGGAGCTGTTTTTT. Encoded protein: CASEKTGELFF.

This chain links TRBV4-1 with TRBJ2-7; TRBD1 matches 7 bases. Looked up from germline, CDR1 is MGHRA and CDR2 is YSYEKL. Losses at the gene ends were 3 bases for V and 2 bases for J; bases not matched to a gene: 7. CDR3 size: 15 residues. The CDR3 reads CASSHTPGTAYEQYF. CDR3 nucleotides: TGCGCCAGCAGCCATACCCCCGGGACAGCCTACGAGCAGTACTTC.

V is TRBV4-2 and J is TRBJ1-1; TRBD1 aligns across 7 bases. CDR1 and CDR2 (germline): LGHNA, YNFKEQ. The CDR3 totals 15 residues. The V and J ends lost 4 bases and 1 base, in that order; junction bases with no gene match: 6. The CDR3 loop reads CASSLSGTANTEAFF. DNA of the CDR3: TGTGCCAGCAGCCTTTCCGGGACAGCGAACACTGAAGCTTTCTTT.

The chain joins TRBV19 to TRBJ1-2, with 7 bases fitting TRBD1. Trimming at V came to 3 bases and at J to 3 bases, leaving 4 bases not matched to a gene. This CDR3 region has 14 residues. Germline CDR1 and CDR2: LNHDA and SQIVND (reference sequence). The CDR3 nucleotides read TGTGCCAGTAGTATTAGGGGACAGTACTATGGCTACACCTTC. This translates into CASSIRGQYYGYTF.

The rearrangement joins TRBV9 to TRBJ2-1; D is unclear. V was trimmed by 3 bases and J by 8 bases, leaving 12 bases between them. CDR3 size: 13 residues. The germline CDR1 and CDR2 sequences are SGDLS and YYNGEE. The CDR3 here is CASSDNIVHEQFF. In nucleotides, the CDR3 is TGTGCCAGCAGCGACAATATTGTTCATGAGCAGTTCTTC.

Only a few counts were recorded for this clone. The chain has TRBV6-8 and TRBJ2-7; no definite D call. The CDR3 spans 18 residues. CDR1 and CDR2 (germline): MNHGY, SAAAGT. Trimming shortened V by 4 bases and J by 0 bases, and 22 bases separated the two germline ends. CDR3 loop: CASSSYRVRERSSYEQYV. The CDR3 DNA reads TGTGCCAGCAGTTCATACCGAGTCAGAGAAAGGAGCTCCTACGAGCAGTACGTC.

The V and J genes are TRBV18 and TRBJ1-5; D is perhaps TRBD1 (5 bases). The ends were cut back, 2 bases at V and 6 bases at J, with 20 bases in the middle. Germline V gene sequence: CDR1 KGHSH, CDR2 LQKENI. The CDR3 has 17 residues. The CDR3 region is CASSPFPPPGGGQPQHF. CDR3 DNA: TGTGCCAGCTCACCATTCCCTCCCCCCGGGGGGGGTCAGCCCCAGCATTTT. Using reference TRBV18 and TRBJ1-5 for the parts outside the CDR3, the full variable domain is NAGVMQNPRHLVRRRGQEARLRCSPMKGHSHVYWYRQLPEEGLKFMVYLQKENIIDESGMPKERFSAEFPKEGPSILRIQQVVRGDSAAYFCASSPFPPPGGGQPQHFGDGTRLSIL.

J is TRBJ2-7 and V is TRBV5-1; 12 nucleotides line up with TRBD2. The CDR3 spans 16 residues. V shed 0 bases, J shed 4 bases, and the junction held 5 bases outside the gene matches. Germline V gene sequence: CDR1 SGHRS, CDR2 YFSETQ. This CDR3 is CASSLGLAGGPYEQYF. In DNA form, the CDR3 reads TGCGCCAGCAGCTTGGGGCTAGCGGGGGGGCCATACGAGCAGTACTTC.